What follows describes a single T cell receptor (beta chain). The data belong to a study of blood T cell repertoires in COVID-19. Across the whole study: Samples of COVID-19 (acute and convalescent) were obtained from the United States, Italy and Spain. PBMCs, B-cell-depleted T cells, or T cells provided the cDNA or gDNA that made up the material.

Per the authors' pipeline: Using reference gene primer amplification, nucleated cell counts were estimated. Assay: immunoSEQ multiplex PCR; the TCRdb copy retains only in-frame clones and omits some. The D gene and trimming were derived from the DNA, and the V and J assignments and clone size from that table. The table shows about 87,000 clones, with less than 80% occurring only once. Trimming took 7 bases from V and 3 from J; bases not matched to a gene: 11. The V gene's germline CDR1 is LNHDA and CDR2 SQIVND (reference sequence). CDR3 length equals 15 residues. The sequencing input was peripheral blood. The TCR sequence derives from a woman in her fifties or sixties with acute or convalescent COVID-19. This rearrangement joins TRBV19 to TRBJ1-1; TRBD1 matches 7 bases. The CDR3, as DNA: TGTGCCAGTAAGGTGCAGGGGGAACGGTACACTGAAGCTTTCTTT. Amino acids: CASKVQGERYTEAFF.